What follows are 20 T cell receptor beta chains derived from one specimen sequenced in a study of metastatic and nonmetastatic thyroid tumors. Among the patients, none had received any treatment before thyroid surgery. TCRdb re-called the PCR reads through MiXCR. The sample consists of about 59,000 clones, roughly 17% of them appearing once. Sequencing input: blood. These receptors came from a male donor with papillary thyroid cancer or a benign thyroid nodule (not recorded which). Some clones in this sample may be carry-over from other donors' samples.

This clone was picked up a small number of times. The chain combines TRBV5-4 with TRBJ2-1; weak D call: TRBD1 (6 bases). The germline V gene encodes CDR1 SGHNT and CDR2 YYREEE (reference sequence). CDR3 length: 12 residues. Trimming shortened V by 2 bases and J by 10 bases, and 10 bases separated the two germline ends. The CDR3 region is CASSLGGWEQFF. For the CDR3, the DNA is TGTGCCAGCAGCTTAGGGGGTTGGGAGCAGTTCTTC.

At least ten counts were recorded for this clone. The chain recombines TRBV11-2 with TRBJ2-7; D unclear. CDR1 is SGHAT and CDR2 is FQNNGV in the germline V gene. V dropped 5 bases and J dropped 3 bases, with 5 bases sitting between them. CDR3 length equals 11 residues. CDR3 residues: CASSQNYEQYV. Here the CDR3 DNA reads TGTGCCAGCAGCCAGAACTACGAGCAGTACGTC.

This clone was detected ten times or more. The V and J genes are TRBV6-5 and TRBJ2-1; 7 nucleotides agree with TRBD1. Per germline, CDR1 MNHEY and CDR2 SVGAGI. The ends lost 0 bases at V and 5 bases at J; junction bases unmatched: 7. CDR3 length: 16 amino acids. The CDR3 loop is CASSYSSGGKNNEQFF. DNA for the CDR3: TGTGCCAGCAGTTACTCGTCAGGGGGAAAAAACAATGAGCAGTTCTTC.

A note on this clone: This clone may be a read error of a much larger clone one base away. Other DNA sequences in this sample translate to the same CDR3. The chain combines TRBV5-6 with TRBJ2-7; D not resolved. Per the germline V gene, CDR1 is SGHDT and CDR2 is YYEEEE. Trimming shortened V by 0 bases and J by 1 base, and 5 bases separated the two germline ends. CDR3 length: 13 residues. CDR3 loop: CASSLDQSYEQYV. In nucleotides, the CDR3 is TGTGCCAGCAGCTTGGATCAATCCTACGAGCAGTACGTC.

The J gene is TRBJ1-6, the V gene TRBV6-2 or TRBV6-3; D is ambiguous. V lost 0 bases and J lost 6, with 9 bases in between. The germline V gene encodes CDR1 MNHEY and CDR2 SVGEGT. The CDR3 is made up of 15 amino acids. The CDR3 protein is CASSYSSRGNSPLHF. CDR3 coding DNA: TGTGCCAGCAGTTACTCGAGTCGTGGTAATTCACCCCTCCACTTT.

Many counts were recorded for this clone. The V call is TRBV11-1, the J call TRBJ2-1, with 16 bases matching TRBD2. Germline V gives CDR1 SGHAT, CDR2 FQDESV (reference sequence). With 4 bases clipped from V and 4 bases from J, the junction kept 7 bases outside the gene matches. The CDR3 runs to 18 residues. CDR3 in DNA: TGTGCCAGCAGCTCGGGACTAGCGGGGGGGGCGAGTTACAATGAGCAGTTCTTC. Its protein is CASSSGLAGGASYNEQFF.

This clone has at least ten counts. The chain links TRBV6-1 to TRBJ2-2; D gene unclear. The CDR3 spans 15 residues. Germline loops: CDR1 MNHNS, CDR2 SASEGT. V was cut by 5 bases and J by 5 bases, with 15 bases left in between. In nucleotides, the CDR3 is TGTGCCAGCAGTCCCGGCCCTGGGAATACCGGGGAGCTGTTTTTT. Its translation is CASSPGPGNTGELFF.

On this clone itself: This may stem from a read error, because a much larger clone lies one nucleotide away. The CDR3, as DNA: TGCAGTGCTAGTGGTGTAGCGGGGGGCACCGGGGAGCTGTTTTTT. This translates into CSASGVAGGTGELFF. The rearrangement uses TRBV20-1 and TRBJ2-2; 10 bases are a match to TRBD2. V was clipped by 3 bases and J by 4 bases; unmatched bases: 5. The CDR3 length is 15 residues. From germline, CDR1 is DFQATT and CDR2 SNEGSKA (reference sequence).

This clone was counted only a few times. This may come from a read error, since a much larger clone is one base off. The chain is built from TRBV7-2 and TRBJ2-3; the D is unclear. Per the germline V gene, CDR1 is SGHTA and CDR2 is FQGNSA. The CDR3 covers 13 residues. The V end was cut by 3 bases, the J end by 5 bases, with 9 bases between. The CDR3 DNA follows: TGTGCCAGCAGCTTCCCCACGTTAGATACGCAGTATTTT. This codes for CASSFPTLDTQYF. Supplemented by reference TRBV7-2 and TRBJ2-3, the full variable domain reads GAGVSQSPSNKVTEKGKDVELRCDPISGHTALYWYRQSLGQGLEFLIYFQGNSAPDKSGLPSDRFSAERTGGSVSTLTIQRTQQEDSAVYLCASSFPTLDTQYFGPGTRLTVL.

The chain carries TRBV5-1 and TRBJ2-2; TRBD1 might be the D (5 bases). Germline lookup yields CDR1 SGHRS and CDR2 YFSETQ. Trimming cost V 7 bases and J 0 bases, with 13 bases left between them. The CDR3 has 15 residues. In DNA, the CDR3 is TGCGCCAGCCGACAGTCCCCAACGAACACCGGGGAGCTGTTTTTT. This encodes CASRQSPTNTGELFF.

This chain connects TRBV27 to TRBJ2-7; a possible D gene is TRBD1 (6 bases). CDR3 size: 12 residues. Trimming stripped 6 bases from V and 1 base from J, with 7 bases between. Per germline, CDR1 MNHEY and CDR2 SMNVEV (reference sequence). In DNA form, the CDR3 reads TGTGCCAGCAGACAGGGATCCTACGAGCAGTACTTC. Translation gives CASRQGSYEQYF.

This clone was seen repeatedly, ten times or more. The V and J genes are TRBV7-2 and TRBJ2-7, with a possible D match to TRBD1 (5 bases). The germline V and J ends were trimmed by 2 bases and 0 bases, with 8 bases remaining between them. Per the germline V gene, CDR1 is SGHTA and CDR2 is FQGNSA. The CDR3 extends over 14 amino acids. CDR3 loop: CASSLWTSSYEQYF. Written as DNA, the CDR3 is TGTGCCAGCAGCTTATGGACAAGCTCCTACGAGCAGTACTTC.

This clone was observed at least ten times. This rearrangement joins TRBV6-2 or TRBV6-3 to TRBJ2-1; D remains ambiguous. The CDR3 runs 13 residues. CDR1 and CDR2 from the germline V gene are MNHEY and SVGEGT. V lost 0 bases to trimming and J lost 9 bases, with 9 bases between them. CDR3 sequence reads: CASSYSSAGEQFF. CDR3 sequence (DNA): TGTGCCAGCAGTTACTCGTCTGCCGGTGAGCAGTTCTTC.

The chain uses TRBV20-1 and TRBJ1-2, with TRBD1 as a possible D gene (5 bases). The germline V gene has CDR1 DFQATT and CDR2 SNEGSKA (reference sequence). This CDR3 region has 12 residues. V lost 2 bases, J lost 9 bases, and 13 bases lay in between. The CDR3 bases are TGCAGTGCTAGACGGCATGGGGCTTGCTACACCTTC. Its translation: CSARRHGACYTF.

In its sample, this clone was seen many times. V is TRBV6-1 and J is TRBJ2-3; the D is unclear. The ends were cut back, 5 bases at V and 2 bases at J, with 8 bases in the middle. CDR1 is MNHNS, CDR2 SASEGT, per germline. The CDR3 runs 13 residues. This CDR3 is CASSSQHTDTQYF. The CDR3 nucleotides read TGTGCCAGCAGTTCCCAGCACACAGATACGCAGTATTTT.

This clone has ten or more counts. The chain is built from TRBV20-1 and TRBJ1-6, with 8 positions matching TRBD1. CDR1 is DFQATT, CDR2 SNEGSKA, per germline (reference sequence). This CDR3 spans 15 amino acids. Trimming cost V 1 base and J 8 bases; bases outside gene matches: 7. The chain's CDR3 is CSARVGTGNDSPLHF. Written as DNA, the CDR3 is TGCAGTGCTAGAGTTGGGACAGGTAACGATTCACCCCTCCACTTT.

This clone appeared many times. V is TRBV28 and J is TRBJ1-3; a possible D gene is TRBD1 (5 bases). CDR1 is MDHEN and CDR2 is SYDVKM in the germline V gene. The CDR3 extends over 14 amino acids. The ends were cut back, 6 bases at V and 2 bases at J, with 11 bases in the middle. CDR3 sequence reads: CASRGGGAGNTIYF. CDR3 sequence (DNA): TGTGCCAGCAGAGGCGGGGGAGCTGGAAACACCATATATTTT.

V and J are TRBV12-3 or TRBV12-4 and TRBJ1-2, with TRBD1 matching 9 bases. The CDR3 has 14 amino acids. V shed 5 bases, J shed 4 bases, and the junction held 5 bases outside the gene matches. Here the CDR3 DNA reads TGTGCCAGCAGTCCGGGACAGGGTATCTATGGCTACACCTTC. Its protein product is CASSPGQGIYGYTF.

The table lists this clone with many counts. The rearrangement links TRBV15 to TRBJ2-7; a weak D match, TRBD1 (6 bases). Germline V gene data show CDR1 as LNHNV and CDR2 as YYDKDF (reference sequence). Deletions cut 0 bases from V and 6 bases from J, with 12 bases between. The CDR3 runs 14 residues. This CDR3 reads CATSRDARGSEQYV. The CDR3 DNA sequence: TGTGCCACCAGCAGAGATGCCAGGGGAAGCGAGCAGTACGTC.

This clone was seen ten or more times. The chain uses TRBV7-2 and TRBJ2-2; possibly TRBD1 for D (7 bases). The V end lost 4 bases, the J end lost 7 bases, and 13 bases lay between the germline ends. This CDR3 contains 14 residues. Germline-derived CDR1 and CDR2 are SGHTA and FQGNSA. As DNA, the CDR3 is TGTGCCAGCAGCTCCAGGGGGGTCGACGGGGAGCTGTTTTTT. The encoded protein is CASSSRGVDGELFF.